These 31 T cell receptor beta chains were sequenced from one sample in a study of vaccination effects on CD4 cells after COVID-19. TCRdb's table, derived via immunoSEQ multiplex PCR, lists solely in-frame clones and lacks some. The sample records about 24,000 clones, roughly 80% being singletons. ViraFEST assay sequencing came after antigen-specific CD4+ T cells were expanded with viral peptide pools. With 9 to 11 days of culture completed, CD4+ T cells were isolated. Of the BNT162b2 and mRNA-1273 vaccines, participants received two doses of one or the other. These TCRs' antigens remain unknown. The input for sequencing was CD4+ T cells from PBMCs cultured with SARS-CoV-2 spike peptides, taken after COVID-19 vaccination. These receptors came from a human donor who received a COVID-19 vaccine.

This clone was seen only a few times. J is TRBJ2-3 and V is TRBV10-1, with D perhaps matching TRBD1 (5 bases). With 6 bases removed from V and 3 bases from J, the gap between germline ends came to 13 bases. Germline-derived CDR1 and CDR2 are WNHNN and SYGVQD (reference sequence). This CDR3 has 14 amino acids. The CDR3 sequence is CASSQGHATDTQYF. The DNA of the CDR3 is TGCGCCAGCAGCCAAGGACATGCAACAGATACGCAGTATTTT.

The chain employs TRBV18 and TRBJ1-2; TRBD1 might be the D (6 bases). Per germline, CDR1 KGHSH and CDR2 LQKENI. V lost 3 bases and J 4 bases, leaving 9 bases between the germline ends. The CDR3 covers 13 residues. The CDR3 reads CASSPDSSYGYTF. The CDR3 coding sequence is TGTGCCAGCTCACCGGACAGTTCCTATGGCTACACCTTC.

This chain connects TRBV7-8 to TRBJ2-1; 10 bases map to TRBD2. Germline V gene data show CDR1 as SGHVS and CDR2 as FQNEAQ. The junction had 5 bases not matched to a gene; V was cut back by 2 bases and J by 7 bases. The CDR3 loop spans 15 amino acids. The CDR3 nucleotides read TGTGCCAGCAGCTTACTGCTAGCGGGGGTTAATGAGCAGTTCTTC. Translating gives CASSLLLAGVNEQFF.

The chain employs TRBV11-2 and TRBJ2-1; 7 bases line up with TRBD2. The ends lost 3 bases at V and 7 bases at J; junction bases unmatched: 9. Germline CDR1 is SGHAT and CDR2 is FQNNGV. The CDR3 runs 15 residues. CDR3 coding DNA: TGTGCCAGCAGCTTCGGACTAGTGGCGGGGAATGAGCAGTTCTTC. It codes for CASSFGLVAGNEQFF. Variable domain in full (rest from reference TRBV11-2 and TRBJ2-1): EAGVAQSPRYKIIEKRQSVAFWCNPISGHATLYWYQQILGQGPKLLIQFQNNGVVDDSQLPKDRFSAERLKGVDSTLKIQPAKLEDSAVYLCASSFGLVAGNEQFFGPGTRLTVL.

The rearrangement uses TRBV7-9 and TRBJ2-5; TRBD2 is a possible D gene (6 bases). Trimming took off 5 bases at V and 5 bases at J, with 18 bases between the two ends. Germline V gene data show CDR1 as SEHNR and CDR2 as FQNEAQ (reference sequence). There are 15 residues in the CDR3. The CDR3 here is CASSESWEVGETQYF. CDR3 sequence (DNA): TGTGCCAGCAGCGAGAGCTGGGAGGTCGGGGAGACCCAGTACTTC.

The V and J genes are TRBV5-1 and TRBJ2-1; 8 bases map to TRBD2. The V segment lost 0 bases and the J segment 2 bases; nucleotides outside the gene matches: 4. CDR1 is SGHRS, CDR2 YFSETQ, per germline. This CDR3 comprises 16 residues. The CDR3 nucleotides read TGCGCCAGCAGCTTGGGGCGGGGGGCACCCTACAATGAGCAGTTCTTC. Protein sequence: CASSLGRGAPYNEQFF.

This clone was counted between two and nine times. The chain joins TRBV7-2 to TRBJ1-6, with 7 bases that match TRBD1. The J segment lost 13 bases and the V segment lost 5 bases, leaving 20 bases of the junction unmatched. This CDR3 has 17 residues. The germline V gene encodes CDR1 SGHTA and CDR2 FQGNSA. The CDR3 nucleotides are TGTGCCAGCAGCCCCCTGAGCGGGTCAGGGGGTTCTGGTCCCCTCCACTTT. It specifies CASSPLSGSGGSGPLHF.

This sequence joins TRBV6-6 and TRBJ1-5; 10 positions match TRBD1. Germline CDR1 reads MNHNY; CDR2 reads SVGAGI (reference sequence). The CDR3 is made up of 13 amino acids. With 2 bases clipped from V and 8 bases from J, the junction kept 0 bases outside the gene matches. CDR3 amino acids: CASSYGTGEPQHF. The CDR3 DNA reads TGTGCCAGCAGTTACGGGACAGGGGAGCCCCAGCATTTT.

V and J are TRBV28 and TRBJ1-6; D unresolved. Germline V gives CDR1 MDHEN, CDR2 SYDVKM. V was trimmed by 5 bases and J by 7 bases, leaving 6 bases between them. The CDR3 has 12 amino acids. In DNA, the CDR3 is TGTGCCAGCAGTGTCGTAAATTCACCCCTCCACTTT. Translation gives CASSVVNSPLHF.

The rearrangement links TRBV11-2 to TRBJ2-5; TRBD1 is a possible D gene (5 bases). In germline, CDR1 is SGHAT, CDR2 FQNNGV. With 1 base removed from V and 3 bases from J, the gap between germline ends came to 21 bases. CDR3 length: 18 residues. This chain's CDR3 is CASSLGSLGRRKKETQYF. DNA of the CDR3: TGTGCCAGCAGCTTAGGGTCGTTGGGGCGTCGGAAAAAAGAGACCCAGTACTTC.

This clone was counted between two and nine times. This chain links TRBV25-1 with TRBJ2-3; 8 nucleotides align to TRBD1. Germline CDR1 reads MGHDK; CDR2 reads SYGVNS. Trimming at V came to 4 bases and at J to 2 bases, leaving 5 bases not matched to a gene. This CDR3 is 15 amino acids long. CDR3 coding DNA: TGTGCCAGCAGTGTTGGACAGGGCTCCACAGATACGCAGTATTTT. Protein product: CASSVGQGSTDTQYF.

The gene calls are TRBV30 and TRBJ1-2; D unresolved. CDR1 GTSNPN and CDR2 SVGIG come from the germline V gene (reference sequence). CDR3 length: 13 residues. Trimming took off 1 base at V and 4 bases at J, with 10 bases between the two ends. DNA of the CDR3: TGTGCCTGGAGTGACCCTGGTGGCTATGGCTACACCTTC. This sequence encodes CAWSDPGGYGYTF. The variable domain in full, with the rest retrieved from reference TRBV30 and TRBJ1-2, is SQTIHQWPATLVQPVGSPLSLECTVEGTSNPNLYWYRQAAGRGLQLLFYSVGIGQISSEVPQNLSASRPQDRQFILSSKKLLLSDSGFYLCAWSDPGGYGYTFGSGTRLTVV.

The chain is built from TRBV19 and TRBJ1-2; TRBD1 agrees at 11 bases. The germline V gene has CDR1 LNHDA and CDR2 SQIVND (reference sequence). The CDR3 length is 14 residues. Trimming took 3 bases from V and 7 from J; bases not matched to a gene: 4. The CDR3 DNA is TGTGCCAGTAGTATGGACAGGGGGCGGCGTGGCTACACCTTC. This codes for CASSMDRGRRGYTF.

The chain uses TRBV19 and TRBJ2-4, with 14 bases identical to TRBD2. With 6 bases clipped from V and 0 bases from J, the junction kept 10 bases outside the gene matches. CDR1 LNHDA and CDR2 SQIVND come from the germline V gene (reference sequence). This CDR3 region has 19 residues. The CDR3 nucleotides read TGTGCCAGTAGCGGACTAGCGGGGGGCTCGCTACTAGCCAAAAACATTCAGTACTTC. Protein sequence: CASSGLAGGSLLAKNIQYF.

The rearrangement links TRBV10-2 to TRBJ2-1; D might be TRBD1 (5 bases). V was clipped by 3 bases and J by 6 bases, with 12 bases between them. The CDR3 has 14 amino acids. Germline values: CDR1 WSHSY, CDR2 SAAADI. The CDR3 nucleotides read TGCGCCAGCAGTGAAACAAGACAGTCCAATGAGCAGTTCTTC. This codes for CASSETRQSNEQFF.

V is TRBV5-1 and J is TRBJ1-1; no clear D. CDR3 length equals 13 residues. Deletions cut 0 bases from V and 5 bases from J, with 8 bases between. The germline CDR1 and CDR2 sequences are SGHRS and YFSETQ. The CDR3 bases are TGCGCCAGCAGCTTGGGCGCGGTTACTGAAGCTTTCTTT. Translation gives CASSLGAVTEAFF.

This chain links TRBV20-1 with TRBJ1-5; no definite D call. The CDR3 extends over 11 amino acids. The germline gives CDR1 DFQATT, CDR2 SNEGSKA (reference sequence). V was trimmed by 5 bases and J by 15 bases, leaving 17 bases between them. Here the CDR3 reads CSARTSGEAHF. The CDR3 DNA reads TGCAGTGCTCGCACCAGCGGAGAAGCGCATTTT.

The chain links TRBV19 to TRBJ2-5; 11 bases fit TRBD2. Trimming cost V 6 bases and J 5 bases; bases outside gene matches: 2. This CDR3 spans 13 amino acids. The germline gives CDR1 LNHDA, CDR2 SQIVND (reference sequence). CDR3 region: CASRTSGVETQYF. The CDR3 bases are TGTGCCAGTAGGACTAGCGGGGTTGAGACCCAGTACTTC.

V usage is TRBV19 and J usage is TRBJ2-7; no clear D. The CDR3 loop spans 11 amino acids. Germline-derived CDR1 and CDR2 are LNHDA and SQIVND (reference sequence). V shed 8 bases and J shed 7 bases, with 12 bases lying between them. The CDR3 DNA sequence: TGTGCCAGTGGGCAACGAGGTGAGCAGTACTTC. This codes for CASGQRGEQYF. Combining the CDR3 with reference TRBV19 and TRBJ2-7 gives the whole variable domain DGGITQSPKYLFRKEGQNVTLSCEQNLNHDAMYWYRQDPGQGLRLIYYSQIVNDFQKGDIAEGYSVSREKKESFPLTVTSAQKNPTAFYLCASGQRGEQYFGPGTRLTVT.

The rearrangement uses TRBV5-5 and TRBJ1-2; 7 positions match TRBD1. V trimming: 5 bases; J trimming: 0 bases; junction bases outside the gene matches: 13. CDR1 is SGHKS and CDR2 is YYEKEE in the germline V gene (reference sequence). The CDR3 runs to 17 residues. The CDR3 loop reads CASRSPGQAGANYGYTF. Written as DNA, the CDR3 is TGTGCCAGCAGATCCCCCGGACAGGCGGGAGCTAACTATGGCTACACCTTC.

This sequence joins TRBV5-4 and TRBJ2-1; TRBD2 aligns across 7 bases. Germline V gene sequence: CDR1 SGHNT, CDR2 YYREEE (reference sequence). The CDR3 has 15 amino acids. V gave up 0 bases and J gave up 8 bases; unmatched junction bases: 8. The CDR3 region has the DNA TGTGCCAGCAGCTTGGGAGGGAGGGCCCCGGATGAGCAGTTCTTC. This gives the protein CASSLGGRAPDEQFF.

The rearrangement joins TRBV6-1 to TRBJ2-3; D is uncertain. This CDR3 spans 14 amino acids. Germline V gene lookup returns CDR1 MNHNS and CDR2 SASEGT. The ends were cut back, 3 bases at V and 6 bases at J, with 13 bases in the middle. The DNA of the CDR3 is TGTGCCAGCAGTGAGCCAGTATATCCGGATACGCAGTATTTT. It translates to CASSEPVYPDTQYF.

This clone was detected only once. The chain joins TRBV2 to TRBJ2-5; TRBD2 aligns across 7 bases. The V segment lost 7 bases and the J segment 10 bases; nucleotides outside the gene matches: 3. The CDR3 length is 10 residues. CDR1 is SNHLY, CDR2 FYNNEI, per germline. CDR3 DNA: TGTGCCAGCATCGGGGGGAGCCAGTACTTC. Translating it yields CASIGGSQYF.

In its sample, this clone was seen once. The chain links TRBV5-1 to TRBJ2-5, with 12 bases aligning to TRBD2. Trimming removed 4 bases from V and 5 bases from J; junction bases left unmatched: 3. CDR1 SGHRS and CDR2 YFSETQ come from the germline V gene. This CDR3 is 14 amino acids long. CDR3 DNA: TGCGCCAGCAGCCCGGGGACTAGCGGGGAGACCCAGTACTTC. Protein: CASSPGTSGETQYF. Complete variable domain (other parts from reference TRBV5-1 and TRBJ2-5): KAGVTQTPRYLIKTRGQQVTLSCSPISGHRSVSWYQQTPGQGLQFLFEYFSETQRNKGNFPGRFSGRQFSNSRSEMNVSTLELGDSALYLCASSPGTSGETQYFGPGTRLLVL.

This clone was recorded once. The chain has TRBV12-5 and TRBJ2-5, with D possibly matching TRBD1 (5 bases). V lost 0 bases and J 5 bases, leaving 16 bases between the germline ends. Per germline, CDR1 LGHNT and CDR2 FRNRAP. The CDR3 consists of 16 residues. CDR3 protein: CASGLVIGRAVETQYF. CDR3 nucleotides: TGTGCTAGTGGTTTGGTAATCGGCAGGGCGGTGGAGACCCAGTACTTC.

The chain has TRBV4-1 and TRBJ1-4; no clear D gene. CDR3 length: 15 amino acids. V gave up 1 base and J gave up 7 bases, with 13 bases separating them. Germline V gene data show CDR1 as MGHRA and CDR2 as YSYEKL. CDR3 sequence: CASSQGTVRGEKLFF. Here the CDR3 DNA reads TGCGCCAGCAGCCAAGGGACCGTACGAGGTGAAAAACTGTTTTTT.

The V gene is TRBV6-5, the J gene TRBJ2-7; D is possibly TRBD1 (6 bases). This CDR3 contains 14 residues. Germline V gives CDR1 MNHEY, CDR2 SVGAGI. V lost 4 bases to trimming and J lost 3 bases, with 13 bases between them. DNA of the CDR3: TGTGCCAGCAGTTTATATCACAGGGTCTACGAGCAGTACTTC. Translating gives CASSLYHRVYEQYF.

The genes are TRBV5-6 and TRBJ1-2; TRBD1 might be the D (5 bases). The germline V gene has CDR1 SGHDT and CDR2 YYEEEE. The CDR3 loop spans 13 amino acids. Trimming stripped 2 bases from V and 4 bases from J, with 9 bases between. Here the CDR3 DNA reads TGTGCCAGCAGCTTATGGGACCCCTATGGCTACACCTTC. Protein sequence: CASSLWDPYGYTF. The variable domain in full, with the rest retrieved from reference TRBV5-6 and TRBJ1-2, is DAGVTQSPTHLIKTRGQQVTLRCSPKSGHDTVSWYQQALGQGPQFIFQYYEEEERQRGNFPDRFSGHQFPNYSSELNVNALLLGDSALYLCASSLWDPYGYTFGSGTRLTVV.

V is TRBV29-1 and J is TRBJ2-1; D may be TRBD2 (6 bases). Deletions cut 4 bases from V and 10 bases from J, with 11 bases between. Germline V gene lookup returns CDR1 SQVTM and CDR2 ANQGSEA. The CDR3 is 11 residues long. In DNA form, the CDR3 reads TGCAGCGTTGGATCGGAGGGCGAGCAGTTCTTC. Translation gives CSVGSEGEQFF.

The chain combines TRBV4-1 with TRBJ2-1; 11 bases match TRBD2. There are 17 residues in the CDR3. Per the germline V gene, CDR1 is MGHRA and CDR2 is YSYEKL. V lost 2 bases and J lost 4; bases outside the gene matches: 7. The CDR3 coding sequence is TGCGCCAGCAGCCAATCTAGCGGGAGGACCATATACAATGAGCAGTTCTTC. It yields the protein CASSQSSGRTIYNEQFF.

V usage is TRBV5-4 and J usage is TRBJ2-5, with TRBD1 matching over 8 bases. With 6 bases clipped from V and 5 bases from J, the junction kept 6 bases outside the gene matches. There are 13 residues in the CDR3. Germline V CDR1 and CDR2: SGHNT, YYREEE (reference sequence). CDR3 residues: CASTGQGLETQYF. CDR3 sequence (DNA): TGTGCCAGCACCGGACAGGGTTTGGAGACCCAGTACTTC.